The 21 T cell receptor beta chains below all came from one sample that was sequenced in a study of Ad26.COV2.S vaccination and SARS-CoV-2 variants. Treatment of the sample: roughly 18 received Ad26.COV2.S at low or high dose, single or two shots; several received placebo; per-sample allocation not given. The investigators took samples on day 63 after the first vaccine or placebo injection. Profiled with immunoSEQ multiplex PCR; TCRdb holds only in-frame clones, not every one. The sample gives about 460,000 clones, about 88% of which show up once; over 1.5% is in the top ten. The sequencing used peripheral blood, collected in a trial of Ad26.COV2.S vaccine versus placebo. These receptors were obtained from a person aged 18-60 years who received the Ad26.COV2.S COVID-19 vaccine or a placebo.

The chain combines TRBV5-1 with TRBJ1-2, with D maybe TRBD1 (6 bases). Germline lookup yields CDR1 SGHRS and CDR2 YFSETQ. The CDR3 consists of 15 residues. V dropped 5 bases and J dropped 0 bases, with 14 bases sitting between them. The chain's CDR3 is CASRRTADSNYGYTF. In DNA, the CDR3 is TGCGCCAGCAGACGGACAGCGGACTCTAACTATGGCTACACCTTC.

This chain connects TRBV6-5 to TRBJ1-5; 9 nucleotides agree with TRBD1. This CDR3 has 15 residues. V was pared by 6 bases and J by 3 bases, with 6 bases of the junction left unmatched. Germline CDR1 is MNHEY and CDR2 is SVGAGI. CDR3 in amino acids: CASRRTGADNQPQHF. CDR3 sequence (DNA): TGTGCCAGCAGACGGACAGGGGCTGACAATCAGCCCCAGCATTTT.

The chain joins TRBV3-1 (or the pseudogene TRBV3-2) to TRBJ1-2; D remains unclear. The CDR3 covers 12 residues. Germline values: CDR1 LGHDT, CDR2 YNNKEL (reference sequence). The V gene lost 3 bases and the J gene lost 8 bases, with 10 bases spanning the gap. CDR3 in DNA: TGTGCCAGCAGCCACCTATCGAGGGGCTACACCTTC. It yields the protein CASSHLSRGYTF.

This chain uses TRBV6-1 with TRBJ2-7, with 10 bases that match TRBD2. CDR1 and CDR2 from the germline V gene are MNHNS and SASEGT. V gave up 3 bases and J gave up 2 bases; unmatched junction bases: 7. This CDR3 has 16 amino acids. This chain's CDR3 is CASSEGLAGETYEQYF. As DNA, the CDR3 is TGTGCCAGCAGTGAGGGGCTAGCGGGGGAGACCTACGAGCAGTACTTC.

The chain couples TRBV3-1 (or the pseudogene TRBV3-2) to TRBJ2-1; TRBD2 agrees at 7 bases. This CDR3 spans 15 amino acids. Germline-derived CDR1 and CDR2 are LGHDT and YNNKEL (reference sequence). V lost 2 bases to trimming and J lost 5 bases; unmatched junction nucleotides: 6. Written as DNA, the CDR3 is TGTGCCAGCAGCCAATGGTCTAGCGGCAACAATGAGCAGTTCTTC. Its translation: CASSQWSSGNNEQFF.

The chain uses TRBV15 and TRBJ1-1; 8 nucleotides agree with TRBD1. The CDR3 has 15 amino acids. CDR1 LNHNV and CDR2 YYDKDF come from the germline V gene (reference sequence). Trimming at V came to 5 bases and at J to 4 bases, leaving 9 bases not matched to a gene. The CDR3 is CATSFSGTGGTEAFF. The CDR3 coding sequence is TGTGCCACCAGCTTTTCCGGGACAGGTGGCACTGAAGCTTTCTTT.

This clone was seen a handful of times. The V gene is TRBV5-4, the J gene TRBJ2-1; 7 bases align to TRBD2. The CDR3 is 14 residues long. The V gene's germline CDR1 is SGHNT and CDR2 YYREEE (reference sequence). The V segment lost 1 base and the J segment 4 bases; nucleotides outside the gene matches: 2. Written as DNA, the CDR3 is TGTGCCAGCAGCTTGCCTAGCGGATACAATGAGCAGTTCTTC. Residues: CASSLPSGYNEQFF.

This chain connects TRBV27 to TRBJ2-7; 11 positions match TRBD1. The CDR3 totals 14 residues. V shed 8 bases, J shed 6 bases, and the junction held 9 bases outside the gene matches. The germline CDR1 and CDR2 sequences are MNHEY and SMNVEV (reference sequence). The CDR3 bases are TGTGCCAGCGGGGCCGGGACAGGGGGAAGCGAGCAGTACTTC. This sequence encodes CASGAGTGGSEQYF.

This chain joins TRBV14 and TRBJ2-7; D not certain. Germline values: CDR1 SGHDN, CDR2 FVKESK. With 0 bases removed from V and 0 bases from J, the gap between germline ends came to 12 bases. The CDR3 is 16 residues long. This CDR3 reads CASSQDQATFSYEQYF. The CDR3 DNA sequence: TGTGCCAGCAGCCAAGATCAGGCGACATTCTCCTACGAGCAGTACTTC.

This chain links TRBV30 with TRBJ1-1; a possible D gene is TRBD1 (6 bases). The CDR3 consists of 13 residues. The V end was cut by 3 bases, the J end by 7 bases, with 15 bases between. CDR1 GTSNPN and CDR2 SVGIG come from the germline V gene (reference sequence). The CDR3 DNA sequence: TGTGCCTGGAGCATCACAGGGCCGGGTGAAGCTTTCTTT. It is translated as CAWSITGPGEAFF.

The chain employs TRBV5-1 and TRBJ2-3, with 12 bases lining up with TRBD2. The CDR3 runs 17 residues. V was pared by 0 bases and J by 6 bases, with 8 bases of the junction left unmatched. The germline V gene encodes CDR1 SGHRS and CDR2 YFSETQ. The CDR3 nucleotides read TGCGCCAGCAGCTTGGCGCGGACTAGCGGGACCGGGGATACGCAGTATTTT. This translates into CASSLARTSGTGDTQYF. The full variable domain, completed using reference TRBV5-1 and TRBJ2-3, is KAGVTQTPRYLIKTRGQQVTLSCSPISGHRSVSWYQQTPGQGLQFLFEYFSETQRNKGNFPGRFSGRQFSNSRSEMNVSTLELGDSALYLCASSLARTSGTGDTQYFGPGTRLTVL.

A remark on this clone: The sample carries other DNA sequences with the same CDR3. The chain recombines TRBV18 with TRBJ2-2; 9 nucleotides match TRBD1. This CDR3 contains 15 residues. CDR1 and CDR2 from the germline V gene are KGHSH and LQKENI. V lost 3 bases and J lost 2; bases outside the gene matches: 1. The CDR3: CASSPGQGNTGELFF. The CDR3 DNA is TGTGCCAGCTCACCGGGACAGGGAAACACCGGGGAGCTGTTTTTT.

This chain uses TRBV23-1 with TRBJ1-3; TRBD1 matches 8 bases. TRBV23-1 is given ORF status, its function remaining uncertain. J gave up 0 bases and V 6 bases, and 10 bases lay outside the gene matches. CDR3 length: 17 residues. The CDR3 sequence is CASSLQQTGDSGNTIYF. The CDR3, as DNA: TGCGCCAGCAGCCTGCAGCAGACAGGGGACTCTGGAAACACCATATATTTT.

This rearrangement joins TRBV18 to TRBJ2-3, with D tentatively TRBD2 (6 bases). The CDR3 runs 16 residues. V lost 0 bases and J lost 4, with 14 bases in between. The germline gives CDR1 KGHSH, CDR2 LQKENI. The CDR3 is CASSPPIRERADTQYF. The CDR3 coding sequence is TGTGCCAGCTCACCACCGATACGGGAGAGGGCAGATACGCAGTATTTT.

V and J are TRBV5-1 and TRBJ2-5; 8 nucleotides match TRBD2. The V gene end was trimmed by 5 bases and the J gene end by 4 bases; junction bases not matched to a gene: 19. The length of the CDR3 is 18 residues. The germline V gene encodes CDR1 SGHRS and CDR2 YFSETQ. The CDR3 coding sequence is TGCGCCAGCAGTAAAGGTCTAGCGGGCGATTTCGTCGGAGAGACCCAGTACTTC. Translating it yields CASSKGLAGDFVGETQYF.

The V gene is TRBV28, the J gene TRBJ1-1; D might be TRBD1 (5 bases). The germline CDR1 and CDR2 sequences are MDHEN and SYDVKM. V lost 3 bases and J 4 bases, leaving 21 bases between the germline ends. The CDR3 is 17 amino acids. This chain's CDR3 is CASSFQVGAVPSTEAFF. The CDR3 DNA reads TGTGCCAGCAGTTTTCAGGTCGGGGCGGTCCCTTCCACTGAAGCTTTCTTT.

The V and J genes are TRBV6-2 or TRBV6-3 and TRBJ1-4; TRBD1 might be the D (6 bases). Trimming shortened V by 8 bases and J by 4 bases, and 17 bases separated the two germline ends. This CDR3 spans 15 amino acids. Germline V lookup: CDR1 MNHEY, CDR2 SVGEGT. The CDR3, as DNA: TGTGCCAGCCGCCAACAGGGCAGGAGTAATGAAAAACTGTTTTTT. This gives the protein CASRQQGRSNEKLFF.

This chain connects TRBV15 to TRBJ1-2, with D perhaps matching TRBD1 (6 bases). V lost 5 bases, J lost 8 bases, and 15 bases lay in between. CDR1 and CDR2 from the germline V gene are LNHNV and YYDKDF (reference sequence). This CDR3 is built from 13 residues. CDR3 loop: CATSRRGARGYTF. Written as DNA, the CDR3 is TGTGCCACCAGCCGGAGGGGGGCCCGCGGCTACACCTTC.

The rearrangement joins TRBV4-2 to TRBJ2-6, with D perhaps assigned TRBD1 or TRBD2 (5 bases each). Trimming removed 1 base from V and 1 base from J, with 14 bases in between. Germline V CDR1 and CDR2: LGHNA, YNFKEQ. This CDR3 is built from 18 residues. CDR3 loop: CASSQAGRGESGANVLTF. CDR3 nucleotide sequence: TGTGCCAGCAGCCAAGCGGGACGTGGGGAGTCTGGGGCCAACGTCCTGACTTTC.

This chain links TRBV15 with TRBJ2-3; TRBD2 might be the D (6 bases). Trimming took off 1 base at V and 3 bases at J, with 17 bases between the two ends. Germline-derived CDR1 and CDR2 are LNHNV and YYDKDF (reference sequence). There are 17 residues in the CDR3. For the CDR3, the DNA is TGTGCCACCAGCAGAGCTCGGAGGGGCGTCTGGACAGATACGCAGTATTTT. Its protein product is CATSRARRGVWTDTQYF. The full variable domain, with the rest looked up from reference TRBV15 and TRBJ2-3, is DAMVIQNPRYQVTQFGKPVTLSCSQTLNHNVMYWYQQKSSQAPKLLFHYYDKDFNNEADTPDNFQSRRPNTSFCFLDIRSPGLGDTAMYLCATSRARRGVWTDTQYFGPGTRLTVL.

This clone has a single count. The chain combines TRBV30 with TRBJ1-2; D is uncertain. V was pared by 3 bases and J by 1 base, with 9 bases between. The CDR3 sequence is 13 residues long. Germline assignment: CDR1 GTSNPN and CDR2 SVGIG (reference sequence). In nucleotides, the CDR3 is TGTGCCTGGAGCCAAGAATTTAACTATGGCTACACCTTC. Translation: CAWSQEFNYGYTF. Full variable domain (missing parts from reference TRBV30 and TRBJ1-2): SQTIHQWPATLVQPVGSPLSLECTVEGTSNPNLYWYRQAAGRGLQLLFYSVGIGQISSEVPQNLSASRPQDRQFILSSKKLLLSDSGFYLCAWSQEFNYGYTFGSGTRLTVV.